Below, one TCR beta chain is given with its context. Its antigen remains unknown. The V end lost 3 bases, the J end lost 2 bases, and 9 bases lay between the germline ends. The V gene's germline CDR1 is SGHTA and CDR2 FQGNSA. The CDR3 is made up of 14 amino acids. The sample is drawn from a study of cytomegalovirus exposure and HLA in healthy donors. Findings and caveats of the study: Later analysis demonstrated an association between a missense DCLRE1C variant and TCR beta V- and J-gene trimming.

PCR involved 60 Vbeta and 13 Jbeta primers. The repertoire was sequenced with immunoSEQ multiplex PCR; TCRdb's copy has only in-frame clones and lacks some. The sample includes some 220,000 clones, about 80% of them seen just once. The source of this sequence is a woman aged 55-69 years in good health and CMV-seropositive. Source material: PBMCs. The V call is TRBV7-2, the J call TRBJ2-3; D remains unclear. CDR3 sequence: CASSLGPSTDTQYF. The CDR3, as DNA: TGTGCCAGCAGCTTGGGCCCCTCCACAGATACGCAGTATTTT. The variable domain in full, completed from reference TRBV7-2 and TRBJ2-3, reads GAGVSQSPSNKVTEKGKDVELRCDPISGHTALYWYRQSLGQGLEFLIYFQGNSAPDKSGLPSDRFSAERTGGSVSTLTIQRTQQEDSAVYLCASSLGPSTDTQYFGPGTRLTVL.